This is a list of T cell receptor beta chains from one sample in a study of human T cells and chemical hapten exposure. TCRdb ran MiXCR on the RACE reads and lists one entry per CDR3 protein. The profile covers roughly 380,000 distinct CDR3 sequences, with 4% to 6% appearing a single time and around 2.6% taken by the ten largest. This sample comprised whole blood, obtained in connection with sensitization to the hapten diphenylcyclopropenone (DPC). These receptor sequences come from a woman between 45 and 65 years old with alopecia areata. Some clones in this sample may be carry-over from other donors' samples. The CDR3 runs from the conserved cysteine through the conserved F or W. The order of the fields is clone size, V gene, J gene, D gene, CDR3 protein, CDR3 DNA. D genes are given only for firm matches. Expanded clones are given a class, and other clones once, few, many or no size at all.

>-|TRBV6-5|TRBJ1-5|TRBD1
CASSYSSDRDQPQHF
TGTGCCAGCAGTTACTCGAGCGACAGGGACCAGCCCCAGCATTTT
>many|TRBV3-1|TRBJ2-7|TRBD2
CASSHPQRGGLVQYF
TGTGCCAGCAGCCACCCCCAGCGGGGGGGCCTTGTGCAGTACTTC
>many|TRBV7-6|TRBJ1-1|TRBD1
CASSLGSGRGNAEAFF
TGTGCCAGCAGCTTAGGTTCGGGCAGGGGGAACGCTGAAGCTTTCTTT
>-|TRBV7-9|TRBJ1-2|-
CASSPSAGVRGYTF
TGTGCCAGCAGCCCGTCGGCGGGGGTACGAGGCTACACCTTC
>many|TRBV12-3/TRBV12-4|TRBJ2-1|-
CASSLGEDHPYNEQFF
TGTGCCAGCAGTTTAGGAGAGGACCATCCCTACAATGAGCAGTTCTTC
>few|TRBV5-6|TRBJ2-3|TRBD2
CASSYSGAGTDTQYF
TGTGCCAGCAGCTATAGCGGGGCCGGCACAGATACGCAGTATTTT
>few|TRBV6-6|TRBJ1-3|TRBD1
CASREDRGSGNTIYF
TGTGCCAGCAGGGAAGACAGGGGGTCTGGAAACACCATATATTTT
>-|TRBV7-9|TRBJ2-3|TRBD2
CASSQRSRELGTQYF
TGTGCCAGCAGCCAAAGGTCGCGGGAGTTGGGTACGCAGTATTTT
>few|TRBV5-6|TRBJ2-6|-
CASSPGYGANVLTF
TGTGCCAGCAGCCCAGGGTACGGGGCCAACGTCCTGACTTTC
>many|TRBV27|TRBJ2-3|TRBD2
CASRRLAGGDTQYF
TGTGCCAGCAGACGACTAGCGGGAGGAGATACGCAGTATTTT
>many|TRBV29-1|TRBJ2-1|TRBD1
CSVGRTGSSYNEQFF
TGCAGCGTAGGAAGGACAGGGAGCTCCTACAATGAGCAGTTCTTC